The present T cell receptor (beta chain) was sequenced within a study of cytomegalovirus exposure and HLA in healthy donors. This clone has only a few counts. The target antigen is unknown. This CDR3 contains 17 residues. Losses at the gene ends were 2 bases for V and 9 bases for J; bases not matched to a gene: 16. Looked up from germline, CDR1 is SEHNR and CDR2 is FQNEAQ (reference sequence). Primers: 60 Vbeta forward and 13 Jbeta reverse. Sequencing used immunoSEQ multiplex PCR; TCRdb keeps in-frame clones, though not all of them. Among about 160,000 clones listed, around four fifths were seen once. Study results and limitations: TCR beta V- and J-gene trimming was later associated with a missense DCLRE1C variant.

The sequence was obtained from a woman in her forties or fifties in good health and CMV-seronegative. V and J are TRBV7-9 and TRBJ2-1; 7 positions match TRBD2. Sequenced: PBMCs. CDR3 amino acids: CASSLSQTSYDIGEQFF. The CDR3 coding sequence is TGTGCCAGCAGCTTATCCCAGACTAGCTACGATATTGGTGAGCAGTTCTTC.